This T cell receptor (beta chain) was sequenced during a study of blood T cell repertoires in COVID-19. Profiling relied on immunoSEQ multiplex PCR, and the TCRdb table lists in-frame clones only, not all of them. The sample yields roughly 100,000 clones, roughly 79% seen once. Trimming removed 4 bases at V and 9 bases at J, with 12 bases between. The CDR3 runs to 12 residues. CDR1 SGHRS and CDR2 YFSETQ come from the germline V gene. V is TRBV5-1 and J is TRBJ2-3; tentative D call: TRBD2 (5 bases). The receptor was isolated from a man older than 75 with acute or convalescent COVID-19. Material: peripheral blood. CDR3: CASSELGGTQYF. The CDR3 nucleotides are TGCGCCAGCAGCGAACTAGGCGGGACGCAGTATTTT.